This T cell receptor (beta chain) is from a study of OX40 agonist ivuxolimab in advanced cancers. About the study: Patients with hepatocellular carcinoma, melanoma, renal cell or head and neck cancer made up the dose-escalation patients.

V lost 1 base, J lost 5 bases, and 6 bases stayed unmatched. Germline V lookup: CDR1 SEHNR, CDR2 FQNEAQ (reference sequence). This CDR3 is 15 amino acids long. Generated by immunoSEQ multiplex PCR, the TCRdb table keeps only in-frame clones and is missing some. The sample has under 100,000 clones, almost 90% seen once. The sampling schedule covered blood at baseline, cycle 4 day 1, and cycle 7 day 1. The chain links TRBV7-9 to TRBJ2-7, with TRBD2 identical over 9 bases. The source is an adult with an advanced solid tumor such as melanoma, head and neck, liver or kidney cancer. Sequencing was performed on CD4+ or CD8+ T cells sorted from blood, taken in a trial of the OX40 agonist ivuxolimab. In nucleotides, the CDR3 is TGTGCCAGCAGCTTAGGGGCTAGCGGGAACCACGAGCAGTACTTC. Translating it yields CASSLGASGNHEQYF.